Following are 22 T cell receptor beta chains from one sample sequenced in a study of cytomegalovirus exposure and HLA in healthy donors. The primer mix had 60 Vbeta and 13 Jbeta primers. This table comes from immunoSEQ multiplex PCR, and its TCRdb copy is limited to in-frame clones, with some not included. This sample has under 150,000 clones, with around 82% found just once. What was sequenced was PBMCs. Receptors originate from a woman in her thirties or forties in good health and CMV-seropositive.

This clone was seen only once. The chain is built from TRBV28 and TRBJ2-7; TRBD2 aligns across 7 bases. After removal of 4 bases from V and 3 bases from J, the junction contained 9 bases not matched to a gene. The CDR3 is made up of 15 amino acids. From germline, CDR1 is MDHEN and CDR2 SYDVKM. CDR3 amino acids: CASSSVGGRDYEQYF. For the CDR3, the DNA is TGTGCCAGCAGTTCCGTGGGCGGGAGAGACTACGAGCAGTACTTC.

The chain combines TRBV28 with TRBJ1-1; the D gene is possibly TRBD1 (6 bases). The length of the CDR3 is 13 residues. Trimming removed 1 base from V and 5 bases from J, with 8 bases in between. CDR1 and CDR2 (germline): MDHEN, SYDVKM. CDR3 sequence reads: CASSLSRGTEAFF. The CDR3 coding sequence is TGTGCCAGCAGTTTATCCAGGGGAACTGAAGCTTTCTTT.

The chain couples TRBV19 to TRBJ1-5; possible D gene TRBD1, 6 bases. V lost 7 bases to trimming and J lost 0 bases, with 13 bases between them. Per germline, CDR1 LNHDA and CDR2 SQIVND (reference sequence). CDR3 length: 15 amino acids. For the CDR3, the DNA is TGTGCCAGTAAGGGGGGGTCATATAGCAATCAGCCCCAGCATTTT. It yields the protein CASKGGSYSNQPQHF.

J is TRBJ2-1 and V is TRBV7-9; perhaps TRBD2 as D (6 bases). This CDR3 spans 16 amino acids. V lost 7 bases and J lost 2, with 18 bases in between. Germline V gene lookup returns CDR1 SEHNR and CDR2 FQNEAQ (reference sequence). The CDR3 spells CASNSAGLGTYNEQFF. In DNA form, the CDR3 reads TGTGCCAGCAATTCGGCGGGATTAGGCACCTACAATGAGCAGTTCTTC.

The genes are TRBV7-9 and TRBJ1-2; no clear D. The V and J ends lost 2 bases and 8 bases respectively, with 6 bases between them. Germline CDR1 SEHNR, CDR2 FQNEAQ (reference sequence). The CDR3 sequence is 11 residues long. The CDR3 bases are TGTGCCAGCAGCTTATCGGGAGGCTACACCTTC. Translation gives CASSLSGGYTF.

V is TRBV2 and J is TRBJ2-1; TRBD2 agrees at 11 bases. Unmatched junction bases numbered 12, after V lost 5 bases and J lost 6 bases. The CDR3 spans 17 residues. CDR1 SNHLY and CDR2 FYNNEI come from the germline V gene. CDR3 loop: CASSTILAGDSINEQFF. CDR3 bases: TGTGCCAGCAGTACGATACTAGCGGGAGATTCTATCAATGAGCAGTTCTTC.

The table lists this clone with a few counts. The V gene is TRBV19, the J gene TRBJ2-7, with D perhaps matching TRBD2 (5 bases). Trimming shortened V by 2 bases and J by 5 bases, and 13 bases separated the two germline ends. Per the germline V gene, CDR1 is LNHDA and CDR2 is SQIVND (reference sequence). The CDR3 totals 14 residues. CDR3 in amino acids: CASSIIEGANEQYF. The CDR3 nucleotides read TGTGCCAGTAGTATAATCGAGGGTGCAAACGAGCAGTACTTC.

The chain is built from TRBV6-5 and TRBJ2-7, with unresolved D. Trimming cost V 5 bases and J 3 bases, with 8 bases left between them. Germline lookup yields CDR1 MNHEY and CDR2 SVGAGI. The CDR3 spans 12 residues. The CDR3 DNA is TGTGCCAGCAGTGCCCTAAACTACGAGCAGTACTTC. Translating it yields CASSALNYEQYF.

This clone was observed once. A junction end diverges from the germline sequence, so it may reflect a read error. This chain connects TRBV7-9 to TRBJ1-1; 7 positions match TRBD1. Germline V gene data show CDR1 as SEHNR and CDR2 as FQNEAQ (reference sequence). The CDR3 has 13 residues. CDR3 in DNA: TGTTCCAGCAGCTTCAGGGGGTCCACTGAAGCTTTCTTT. Its protein is CSSSFRGSTEAFF.

The chain links TRBV18 to TRBJ1-5; tentatively, D is TRBD1 (5 bases). CDR3 length equals 15 residues. Trimming took off 1 base at V and 5 bases at J, with 12 bases between the two ends. Germline V gene lookup returns CDR1 KGHSH and CDR2 LQKENI. This CDR3 is CASSPQRQGDQPQHF. As DNA, the CDR3 is TGTGCCAGCTCACCACAGAGGCAGGGCGATCAGCCCCAGCATTTT.

V gene TRBV29-1 combines with J gene TRBJ2-7, with a weak D call TRBD1 (6 bases). Trimming took 5 bases from V and 3 from J, leaving 11 bases between them. The CDR3 spans 12 residues. Germline V gene lookup returns CDR1 SQVTM and CDR2 ANQGSEA. This CDR3 reads CSVRDTDYEQYF. The CDR3, as DNA: TGCAGCGTTAGGGACACGGACTACGAGCAGTACTTC.

V and J are TRBV4-1 and TRBJ2-5; D is perhaps TRBD1 (6 bases). CDR3 length: 14 residues. Germline V gene data show CDR1 as MGHRA and CDR2 as YSYEKL. Trimming shortened V by 0 bases and J by 4 bases, and 9 bases separated the two germline ends. CDR3 DNA: TGCGCCAGCAGCCAAGAGCACAGGGCAGAGACCCAGTACTTC. Translated: CASSQEHRAETQYF.

The gene calls are TRBV10-3 and TRBJ2-1; TRBD1 matches at 12 bases. The J segment lost 9 bases and the V segment lost 4 bases, leaving 10 bases of the junction unmatched. CDR3 length: 16 amino acids. Germline-derived CDR1 and CDR2 are ENHRY and SYGVKD. The CDR3 DNA follows: TGTGCCATCAGTGGGTCCCGGGACAGGGGGCTAGGTGAGCAGTTCTTC. This gives the protein CAISGSRDRGLGEQFF.

V is TRBV27 and J is TRBJ1-1; 7 positions match TRBD1. Per the germline V gene, CDR1 is MNHEY and CDR2 is SMNVEV (reference sequence). The CDR3 spans 16 residues. V lost 2 bases to trimming and J lost 2 bases; unmatched junction nucleotides: 8. For the CDR3, the DNA is TGTGCCAGCAGTTTAGCGTTGGGACAGCTAAACACTGAAGCTTTCTTT. Translation: CASSLALGQLNTEAFF.

The CDR3 protein is CSGTGQGYEQYF. Here the CDR3 DNA reads TGCAGCGGCACGGGACAGGGTTACGAGCAGTACTTC. The chain uses TRBV29-1 and TRBJ2-5, with 9 bases matching TRBD1. The DNA matches TRBJ2-7 better at its end, which makes the J call doubtful. CDR1 and CDR2 from the germline V gene are SQVTM and ANQGSEA. This CDR3 spans 12 amino acids.

The V and J genes are TRBV4-1 and TRBJ1-2; 8 nucleotides align to TRBD1. The CDR3 extends over 16 amino acids. Germline loops: CDR1 MGHRA, CDR2 YSYEKL. V was clipped by 3 bases and J by 8 bases; unmatched bases: 14. The DNA for the CDR3 is TGCGCCAGCAGCCACCCTGGGACAGGCCGAATGGAGGGCTACACCTTC. Residues: CASSHPGTGRMEGYTF.

DNA of the CDR3: TGTGCCAGCAGCCCCGGACTAGCGGGAGGTCATTGGAACATTCAGTACTTC. Protein: CASSPGLAGGHWNIQYF. The V call is TRBV7-6, the J call TRBJ2-4, with 14 bases fitting TRBD2. V was pared by 5 bases and J by 7 bases, with 10 bases of the junction left unmatched. CDR3 length: 17 residues. Germline loops: CDR1 SGHVS, CDR2 FNYEAQ.

The chain joins TRBV4-1 to TRBJ1-2; 7 nucleotides align to TRBD1. The CDR3 length is 16 residues. The J segment lost 6 bases and the V segment lost 3 bases, leaving 13 bases of the junction unmatched. CDR1 is MGHRA, CDR2 YSYEKL, per germline. The CDR3 sequence: CASSHQGIRGLHGYTF. The CDR3 DNA sequence: TGCGCCAGCAGCCACCAGGGAATTAGGGGGCTTCATGGCTACACCTTC.

V usage is TRBV4-1 and J usage is TRBJ1-3; D might be TRBD1 (5 bases). CDR3 size: 16 residues. Trimming stripped 0 bases from V and 1 base from J, with 10 bases between. Germline CDR1 reads MGHRA; CDR2 reads YSYEKL. The CDR3 DNA reads as TGCGCCAGCAGCCAAGAGCGGGGCCGATCTGGAAACACCATATATTTT. Encoded protein: CASSQERGRSGNTIYF.

The chain employs TRBV10-3 and TRBJ1-5; D might be TRBD1 (6 bases). Germline V gives CDR1 ENHRY, CDR2 SYGVKD. The CDR3 has 18 amino acids. Trimming cost V 3 bases and J 4 bases, with 22 bases left between them. The CDR3 protein is CAISDSSRGGVSNQPQHF. The CDR3 nucleotides are TGTGCCATCAGTGACAGTAGTAGGGGGGGGGTTTCTAATCAGCCCCAGCATTTT.

The CDR3 sequence: CASSRDRTQETQYF. The CDR3 DNA reads TGTGCCAGCAGTCGGGACAGGACCCAAGAGACCCAGTACTTC. The chain is built from TRBV2 and TRBJ2-5, with 8 bases matching TRBD1. The germline CDR1 and CDR2 sequences are SNHLY and FYNNEI. This CDR3 contains 14 residues. J was trimmed by 1 base and V by 5 bases; bases with no gene match: 3.

The chain is built from TRBV5-6 and TRBJ2-5; 11 bases line up with TRBD2. V dropped 3 bases and J dropped 4; count of bases not matched to a gene: 5. This CDR3 has 15 amino acids. The germline gives CDR1 SGHDT, CDR2 YYEEEE. The CDR3 DNA reads TGTGCCAGCAGCTGGTTGCTAGCGGGAGGAGAGACCCAGTACTTC. The encoded protein is CASSWLLAGGETQYF.